This section outlines one TCR beta chain sequence together with its context. Germline CDR1 SQVTM, CDR2 ANQGSEA. V shed 8 bases and J shed 3 bases, with 12 bases lying between them. CDR3 length: 12 residues. RNA transcripts served as the template for amplifying TCR beta CDR3 regions. A first-round RT-PCR of the TCR CDR3 used the HTBI primer set. TCRdb independently ran MiXCR on the multiplex PCR reads; one entry per CDR3 protein. Seen here are 200,000 to 250,000 distinct CDR3 sequences, roughly 17% observed once, and the top ten hold about 30%. This sample was included in a study of T cells in Graves' hyperthyroidism and ophthalmopathy. Clinical symptoms, serum thyroxine, TRAb, thyroid ultrasound and orbital computed tomography informed diagnoses.

This chain links TRBV29-1 with TRBJ2-3, with D possibly being TRBD1 (7 bases). The receptor comes from a woman under 30 with Graves' ophthalmopathy. The source material was blood. The CDR3 loop reads CSLRGRTDTQYF. The CDR3 coding sequence is TGCAGCCTCAGGGGGAGGACAGATACGCAGTATTTT.